Shown below are 23 T cell receptor beta chains from a single sample sequenced in a study of blood T cell repertoires in COVID-19. Data came from immunoSEQ multiplex PCR; TCRdb stores just in-frame clones and leaves some out. The data show around 89,000 clones, about 91% seen once. The sample consisted of peripheral blood. The receptors derive from a man between 60 and 75 years old with acute or convalescent COVID-19.

This clone was detected once. This chain uses TRBV19 with TRBJ2-7, with 13 bases that match TRBD2. Germline-derived CDR1 and CDR2 are LNHDA and SQIVND (reference sequence). The V gene end was trimmed by 6 bases and the J gene end by 1 base; junction bases not matched to a gene: 3. This CDR3 spans 15 amino acids. The CDR3 nucleotides read TGTGCCAGTAGAAGACTAGCGGGGGGATCCTACGAGCAGTACTTC. Residues: CASRRLAGGSYEQYF.

The V and J genes are TRBV5-1 and TRBJ2-2; 10 positions agree with TRBD1. V shed 4 bases, J shed 7 bases, and the junction held 7 bases outside the gene matches. Germline lookup yields CDR1 SGHRS and CDR2 YFSETQ. This CDR3 comprises 15 residues. CDR3 nucleotide sequence: TGCGCCAGCAGCCCTGACAGGGGGCAAAGCGGGGAGCTGTTTTTT. It specifies CASSPDRGQSGELFF.

V usage is TRBV5-6 and J usage is TRBJ2-7, with D perhaps TRBD2 (7 bases). Germline V lookup: CDR1 SGHDT, CDR2 YYEEEE. The CDR3 runs 15 residues. Trimming left V 4 bases short and J 4 bases short, with 18 bases between. CDR3 region: CASSRGAGVLYEQYF. CDR3 sequence (DNA): TGTGCCAGCAGCCGGGGGGCGGGCGTCTTGTACGAGCAGTACTTC.

The chain uses TRBV5-1 and TRBJ2-1; 8 nucleotides line up with TRBD2. This CDR3 comprises 14 residues. Trimming took 2 bases from V and 6 from J; bases not matched to a gene: 4. The germline CDR1 and CDR2 sequences are SGHRS and YFSETQ. In DNA, the CDR3 is TGCGCCAGCAGCTTATTAGCGGGGAGCAATGAGCAGTTCTTC. It specifies CASSLLAGSNEQFF. The variable domain in full, with the rest retrieved from reference TRBV5-1 and TRBJ2-1, is KAGVTQTPRYLIKTRGQQVTLSCSPISGHRSVSWYQQTPGQGLQFLFEYFSETQRNKGNFPGRFSGRQFSNSRSEMNVSTLELGDSALYLCASSLLAGSNEQFFGPGTRLTVL.

This clone was seen more than once but under ten times. The V and J genes are TRBV6-1 and TRBJ2-2, with 10 bases fitting TRBD1. J was trimmed by 4 bases and V by 3 bases; bases with no gene match: 5. CDR1 MNHNS and CDR2 SASEGT come from the germline V gene. The CDR3 is made up of 16 amino acids. Here the CDR3 reads CASSDPGTGATGELFF. The CDR3 nucleotides read TGTGCCAGCAGTGACCCTGGGACAGGGGCCACCGGGGAGCTGTTTTTT.

V usage is TRBV11-2 and J usage is TRBJ2-7; 8 nucleotides align to TRBD1. The CDR3 covers 15 residues. Losses at the gene ends were 5 bases for V and 6 bases for J; bases not matched to a gene: 12. Germline values: CDR1 SGHAT, CDR2 FQNNGV. The CDR3 coding sequence is TGTGCCAGCAGCCGGACAGGGCGCGACACCTCCGAGCAGTACTTC. This sequence encodes CASSRTGRDTSEQYF.

This chain joins TRBV19 and TRBJ2-4; 8 positions match TRBD1. Germline CDR1 reads LNHDA; CDR2 reads SQIVND (reference sequence). Trimming removed 5 bases from V and 7 bases from J; junction bases left unmatched: 13. The CDR3 contains 16 residues. CDR3 in amino acids: CASSSDRVNAANIQYF. The CDR3 DNA is TGTGCCAGTAGTTCGGACAGGGTAAATGCTGCGAACATTCAGTACTTC. Drawing the rest from reference TRBV19 and TRBJ2-4, the complete variable domain is DGGITQSPKYLFRKEGQNVTLSCEQNLNHDAMYWYRQDPGQGLRLIYYSQIVNDFQKGDIAEGYSVSREKKESFPLTVTSAQKNPTAFYLCASSSDRVNAANIQYFGAGTRLSVL.

This sequence joins TRBV19 and TRBJ1-1; 8 bases are shared with TRBD1. Germline assignment: CDR1 LNHDA and CDR2 SQIVND (reference sequence). J was trimmed by 4 bases and V by 0 bases; bases with no gene match: 7. CDR3 length equals 16 residues. The CDR3 is CASSIDSGGASTEAFF. CDR3 coding DNA: TGTGCCAGTAGTATAGATTCAGGGGGCGCGAGCACTGAAGCTTTCTTT.

CDR3 loop: CSVETGSTNEKLFF. CDR3 coding DNA: TGCAGCGTTGAGACAGGGAGCACTAATGAAAAACTGTTTTTT. J is TRBJ1-4 and V is TRBV29-1, with 7 bases that match TRBD1. This CDR3 is 14 amino acids long. Germline V gene data show CDR1 as SQVTM and CDR2 as ANQGSEA. V gave up 3 bases and J gave up 2 bases; unmatched junction bases: 3.

Points on this clone: No DNA is shown, since the ends of the CDR3 on it are uncertain; the CDR3 is the one TCRdb lists. This rearrangement joins TRBV12-3 or TRBV12-4 to TRBJ2-7; the table's D gene call, TRBD1, was not cross checked with the DNA. The CDR3 length is 13 residues, termini included. The CDR3 is CASSSSDIYEQYF.

This chain joins TRBV7-6 and TRBJ2-7; 7 bases map to TRBD2. Germline V gives CDR1 SGHVS, CDR2 FNYEAQ. The CDR3 has 17 amino acids. V dropped 2 bases and J dropped 7; count of bases not matched to a gene: 17. The CDR3, as DNA: TGTGCCAGCAGCTTAAAGAGTTCGGGGACTACATTTAGGGAGCAGTACTTC. This codes for CASSLKSSGTTFREQYF.

CDR3 loop: CASSLVRGRIASPAFF. The CDR3 nucleotides are TGCGCCAGCAGCTTGGTTAGGGGGCGAATTGCTAGTCCGGCTTTCTTT. This sequence joins TRBV5-1 and TRBJ1-1, with 7 positions matching TRBD1. Germline trimming cut 0 bases from V and 11 bases from J; bases unmatched to any gene: 16. CDR3 length equals 16 residues. In germline, CDR1 is SGHRS, CDR2 YFSETQ.

The rearrangement joins TRBV5-1 to TRBJ2-1; 8 bases line up with TRBD1. The V segment lost 4 bases and the J segment 8 bases; nucleotides outside the gene matches: 14. The germline V gene encodes CDR1 SGHRS and CDR2 YFSETQ. The CDR3 length is 16 residues. CDR3 loop: CASSRGTGLRVDEQFF. In DNA form, the CDR3 reads TGCGCCAGCAGCAGAGGGACAGGACTAAGGGTGGATGAGCAGTTCTTC.

The chain couples TRBV27 to TRBJ2-7; TRBD1 might be the D (6 bases). Germline V CDR1 and CDR2: MNHEY, SMNVEV (reference sequence). Deletions cut 5 bases from V and 3 bases from J, with 11 bases between. The CDR3 extends over 13 amino acids. CDR3 loop: CASSRDTSYEQYF. Written as DNA, the CDR3 is TGTGCCAGCAGTAGGGACACGAGCTACGAGCAGTACTTC.

This clone appeared a single time. The gene calls are TRBV6-6 and TRBJ2-7; TRBD1 might be the D (6 bases). This CDR3 region has 14 residues. The V end was cut by 5 bases, the J end by 4 bases, with 15 bases between. The germline CDR1 and CDR2 sequences are MNHNY and SVGAGI (reference sequence). CDR3 sequence: CASSQSQGSYEQYF. CDR3 bases: TGTGCCAGCAGTCAGTCACAGGGATCTTACGAGCAGTACTTC.

The V and J genes are TRBV6-2 or TRBV6-3 and TRBJ1-5, with a weak D call TRBD1 (5 bases). CDR3 length: 21 residues. Trimming cost V 2 bases and J 2 bases, with 28 bases left between them. From germline, CDR1 is MNHEY and CDR2 SVGEGT. CDR3 sequence: CASSYDRAGGMIGGGNQPQHF. The CDR3 bases are TGTGCCAGCAGTTACGATCGGGCAGGAGGGATGATCGGGGGTGGCAATCAGCCCCAGCATTTT.

The rearrangement joins TRBV13 to TRBJ2-1, with D tentatively TRBD2 (5 bases). The V gene lost 5 bases and the J gene lost 10 bases, with 15 bases spanning the gap. Looked up from germline, CDR1 is PRHDT and CDR2 is FYEKMQ (reference sequence). This CDR3 comprises 13 residues. Here the CDR3 reads CASSPDSADEQFF. The CDR3 DNA is TGTGCCAGCAGCCCGGACTCAGCTGACGAGCAGTTCTTC.

The chain recombines TRBV7-7 with TRBJ2-2; D gene unclear. The CDR3 contains 15 residues. The V gene lost 1 base and the J gene lost 0 bases, with 6 bases spanning the gap. Germline-derived CDR1 and CDR2 are SSHAT and FNYEAQ (reference sequence). Here the CDR3 reads CASSLVTANTGELFF. In DNA form, the CDR3 reads TGTGCCAGCAGCTTAGTTACAGCGAACACCGGGGAGCTGTTTTTT.

This chain links TRBV4-2 with TRBJ2-4; TRBD2 agrees at 7 bases. CDR1 is LGHNA, CDR2 YNFKEQ, per germline. V gave up 0 bases and J gave up 0 bases; unmatched junction bases: 8. The CDR3 is made up of 18 amino acids. The CDR3: CASSQDVGGRLAKNIQYF. In DNA, the CDR3 is TGTGCCAGCAGCCAAGATGTCGGCGGGAGACTAGCCAAAAACATTCAGTACTTC.

The chain joins TRBV4-1 to TRBJ2-7; 9 nucleotides agree with TRBD1. The CDR3 runs to 16 residues. The germline V gene has CDR1 MGHRA and CDR2 YSYEKL. V shed 3 bases and J 3 bases; nucleotides not matched to a gene: 9. The CDR3 coding sequence is TGCGCCAGCAGCCAGGCCCTGACAGGGGGGTTCTACGAGCAGTACTTC. Its protein is CASSQALTGGFYEQYF.

The chain employs TRBV27 and TRBJ2-5, with a tentative D call TRBD2 (5 bases). The CDR3 covers 14 residues. Germline-derived CDR1 and CDR2 are MNHEY and SMNVEV (reference sequence). The germline V and J ends were trimmed by 7 bases and 4 bases, with 16 bases remaining between them. This CDR3 reads CASKLTPGGETQYF. In nucleotides, the CDR3 is TGTGCCAGCAAGCTGACCCCCGGAGGAGAGACCCAGTACTTC.

The genes are TRBV21-1 and TRBJ1-5; the table names TRBD1, a call not compared with the DNA. TRBV21-1 is a known pseudogene. This CDR3 has 13 amino acids. This CDR3 reads CASSTNDRQPQHF. The CDR3 DNA reads TGTGCCAGCAGCACTAACGACAGGCAGCCCCAGCATTTT.

The J gene is TRBJ1-6, the V gene TRBV2, with 8 nucleotides matching TRBD1. Unmatched junction bases numbered 2, after V lost 7 bases and J lost 9 bases. The CDR3 totals 12 residues. The germline CDR1 and CDR2 sequences are SNHLY and FYNNEI. The CDR3 nucleotides are TGTGCCAGCAACCAGGGGGCTTCACCCCTCCACTTT. It yields the protein CASNQGASPLHF.